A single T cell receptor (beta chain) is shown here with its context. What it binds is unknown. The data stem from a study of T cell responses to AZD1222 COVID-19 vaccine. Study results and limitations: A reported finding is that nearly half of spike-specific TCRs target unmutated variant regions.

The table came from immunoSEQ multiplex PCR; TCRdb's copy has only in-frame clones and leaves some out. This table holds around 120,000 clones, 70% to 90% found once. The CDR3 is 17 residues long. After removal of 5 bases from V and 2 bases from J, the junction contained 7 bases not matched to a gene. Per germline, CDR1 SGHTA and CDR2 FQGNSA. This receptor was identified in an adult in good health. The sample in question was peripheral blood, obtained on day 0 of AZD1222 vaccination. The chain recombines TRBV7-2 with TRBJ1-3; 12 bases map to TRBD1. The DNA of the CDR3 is TGTGCCAGCAGCCCATCCGGGACAGGGGGCACTGGAAACACCATATATTTT. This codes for CASSPSGTGGTGNTIYF.